What follows are 31 T cell receptor beta chains derived from one specimen sequenced in a study of T cell responses to AZD1222 COVID-19 vaccine. The method was immunoSEQ multiplex PCR; TCRdb's version includes in-frame clones alone and lacks a portion of them. The table lists approximately 130,000 clones, roughly 86% of them singletons, with about 6% in the top ten. The sequences come from peripheral blood, collected 28 days after the second AZD1222 dose. The receptors stem from an adult who received the AZD1222 COVID-19 vaccine.

This clone was counted between two and nine times. This chain links TRBV18 with TRBJ1-1; the match to TRBD1 covers 7 bases. CDR1 and CDR2 (germline): KGHSH, LQKENI. The ends lost 5 bases at V and 1 base at J; junction bases unmatched: 1. The CDR3 covers 13 residues. Written as DNA, the CDR3 is TGTGCCAGCTCAAAGGGGGCGAACACTGAAGCTTTCTTT. Its translation is CASSKGANTEAFF.

CDR3 residues: CASSEGHEQFF. CDR3 bases: TGTGCCAGCAGTGAAGGGCATGAGCAGTTCTTC. The chain employs TRBV6-1 and TRBJ2-1, with no clear D. Looked up from germline, CDR1 is MNHNS and CDR2 is SASEGT. The CDR3 spans 11 residues. The V end was cut by 1 base, the J end by 8 bases, with 3 bases between.

The chain links TRBV2 to TRBJ1-1; D is uncertain. The length of the CDR3 is 14 residues. The germline V and J ends were trimmed by 4 bases and 0 bases, with 9 bases remaining between them. Germline lookup yields CDR1 SNHLY and CDR2 FYNNEI. This CDR3 is CASSGTAMNTEAFF. As DNA, the CDR3 is TGTGCCAGCAGTGGGACGGCTATGAACACTGAAGCTTTCTTT.

The rearrangement uses TRBV27 and TRBJ1-6, with 10 positions matching TRBD1. The trim removed 5 bases at V and 3 bases at J, leaving 7 bases unmatched. Germline V gene lookup returns CDR1 MNHEY and CDR2 SMNVEV (reference sequence). The CDR3 totals 17 residues. CDR3 residues: CASSDPRDRGYNSPLHF. CDR3 in DNA: TGTGCCAGCAGTGACCCCCGGGACAGGGGCTATAATTCACCCCTCCACTTT.

This clone has more than one count but fewer than ten. V is TRBV6-4 and J is TRBJ2-3, with 8 bases that match TRBD1. V was pared by 6 bases and J by 6 bases, with 11 bases of the junction left unmatched. Germline V gene lookup returns CDR1 MRHNA and CDR2 SNTAGT. The CDR3 extends over 15 amino acids. The CDR3 region has the DNA TGTGCCAGCAGCGAAGTCGGACAGGGTTCCGATACGCAGTATTTT. It specifies CASSEVGQGSDTQYF.

In this sample, this clone turned up a few times. The chain links TRBV11-3 to TRBJ1-3, with D perhaps matching TRBD1 (5 bases). V lost 5 bases and J 3 bases, leaving 11 bases between the germline ends. CDR1 and CDR2 (germline): SGHNT, YENEEA. The CDR3 has 14 amino acids. The CDR3 sequence is CASSPGPDGNTIYF. CDR3 nucleotides: TGTGCCAGCAGCCCGGGGCCGGATGGAAACACCATATATTTT.

This chain joins TRBV6-2 or TRBV6-3 and TRBJ2-1; D unclear. The V end lost 5 bases, the J end lost 0 bases, and 5 bases lay between the germline ends. The CDR3 covers 13 residues. CDR1 and CDR2 (germline): MNHEY, SVGEGT. The CDR3 DNA follows: TGTGCCAGCAGTCCCGACTCCTACAATGAGCAGTTCTTC. It codes for CASSPDSYNEQFF.

The J gene is TRBJ1-2, the V gene TRBV15; no definite D call. The CDR3 has 16 amino acids. Trimming took 0 bases from V and 2 from J, leaving 13 bases between them. Germline V gene lookup returns CDR1 LNHNV and CDR2 YYDKDF (reference sequence). CDR3 loop: CATSRDRGGPNYGYTF. The CDR3 DNA follows: TGTGCCACCAGCAGAGATCGAGGAGGCCCCAACTATGGCTACACCTTC.

The V gene is TRBV5-1, the J gene TRBJ2-7; either TRBD1 or TRBD2 may supply D (5 bases each). The CDR3 spans 14 residues. Trimming removed 0 bases at V and 7 bases at J, with 14 bases between. Looked up from germline, CDR1 is SGHRS and CDR2 is YFSETQ. The CDR3 nucleotides read TGCGCCAGCAGCTTGGGCAGGGAGCCCCTTGAGCAGTACTTC. Encoded protein: CASSLGREPLEQYF.

V usage is TRBV2 and J usage is TRBJ2-7; no reliable D call. Germline CDR1 SNHLY, CDR2 FYNNEI. The CDR3 length is 11 residues. V lost 6 bases to trimming and J lost 5 bases, with 8 bases between them. CDR3 in amino acids: CASRGFDEQYF. CDR3 DNA: TGTGCCAGCAGGGGCTTCGACGAGCAGTACTTC.

V and J are TRBV7-8 and TRBJ2-1; the match to TRBD2 covers 10 bases. The ends lost 2 bases at V and 0 bases at J; junction bases unmatched: 10. The CDR3 length is 19 residues. The germline gives CDR1 SGHVS, CDR2 FQNEAQ. The DNA for the CDR3 is TGTGCCAGCAGCTTAATGCTAGCGGGGGAGACGTACTCCTACAATGAGCAGTTCTTC. Translating it yields CASSLMLAGETYSYNEQFF.

The chain has TRBV30 and TRBJ1-2; D ambiguous. V shed 8 bases and J shed 6 bases, with 16 bases lying between them. CDR1 and CDR2 from the germline V gene are GTSNPN and SVGIG (reference sequence). The CDR3 extends over 12 amino acids. The CDR3 is CARSDGGHGYTF. CDR3 coding DNA: TGTGCCCGCTCGGACGGCGGGCATGGCTACACCTTC.

The rearrangement joins TRBV7-6 to TRBJ2-7; possible D gene TRBD2, 6 bases. V was cut by 5 bases and J by 7 bases, with 18 bases left in between. Looked up from germline, CDR1 is SGHVS and CDR2 is FNYEAQ. This CDR3 has 14 amino acids. The CDR3 DNA reads as TGTGCCAGCAGCCCTGGGGGAGGCCTAGGGGAGCAGTACTTC. Amino acids: CASSPGGGLGEQYF.

This rearrangement joins TRBV29-1 to TRBJ2-5, with unresolved D. In germline, CDR1 is SQVTM, CDR2 ANQGSEA. Trimming stripped 7 bases from V and 3 bases from J, with 12 bases between. The CDR3 runs to 12 residues. In DNA form, the CDR3 reads TGCAGCGCCCGCCGGGCAGAAGAGACCCAGTACTTC. Protein sequence: CSARRAEETQYF. The variable domain in full, with the rest retrieved from reference TRBV29-1 and TRBJ2-5, is SAVISQKPSRDICQRGTSLTIQCQVDSQVTMMFWYRQQPGQSLTLIATANQGSEATYESGFVIDKFPISRPNLTFSTLTVSNMSPEDSSIYLCSARRAEETQYFGPGTRLLVL.

The chain joins TRBV5-1 to TRBJ1-3; tentatively, D is TRBD1 (6 bases). Per the germline V gene, CDR1 is SGHRS and CDR2 is YFSETQ. The CDR3 has 15 residues. Between the trimmed V and J ends, which lost 3 bases and 4 bases, there was a span of 14 bases. This CDR3 reads CASSYQTGTGNTIYF. CDR3 DNA: TGCGCCAGCAGCTACCAGACAGGTACCGGAAACACCATATATTTT.

The gene calls are TRBV19 and TRBJ1-1; no clear D gene. This CDR3 contains 14 residues. The V gene lost 3 bases and the J gene lost 6 bases, with 14 bases spanning the gap. Germline V gives CDR1 LNHDA, CDR2 SQIVND (reference sequence). DNA of the CDR3: TGTGCCAGTAGTATCGTCGGAGCTCTTTCTGAAGCTTTCTTT. Encoded protein: CASSIVGALSEAFF.

V is TRBV14 and J is TRBJ1-5; 8 bases are a match to TRBD1. V lost 2 bases and J lost 7; bases outside the gene matches: 10. Germline V CDR1 and CDR2: SGHDN, FVKESK. This CDR3 region has 16 residues. The CDR3 region is CASSQYGGQGQQPQHF. In DNA form, the CDR3 reads TGTGCCAGCAGCCAATACGGAGGACAGGGTCAACAGCCCCAGCATTTT.

The rearrangement uses TRBV5-1 and TRBJ1-2, with 9 bases matching TRBD1. Germline-derived CDR1 and CDR2 are SGHRS and YFSETQ. The CDR3 totals 17 residues. V dropped 0 bases and J dropped 0; count of bases not matched to a gene: 6. The CDR3, as DNA: TGCGCCAGCAGCTTGGGGGACAGGGTGATCCCTAACTATGGCTACACCTTC. Encoded protein: CASSLGDRVIPNYGYTF.

J is TRBJ2-5 and V is TRBV7-9, with no clear D. CDR1 SEHNR and CDR2 FQNEAQ come from the germline V gene (reference sequence). V was cut by 1 base and J by 5 bases, with 8 bases left in between. The CDR3 contains 13 residues. The CDR3 region is CASSLGLRETQYF. The CDR3 DNA reads TGTGCCAGCAGCTTAGGACTCCGGGAGACCCAGTACTTC.

The chain combines TRBV7-2 with TRBJ1-1; weak D call: TRBD1 (5 bases). The CDR3 runs 14 residues. Trimming stripped 6 bases from V and 4 bases from J, with 15 bases between. Germline V gene data show CDR1 as SGHTA and CDR2 as FQGNSA. CDR3 sequence reads: CASRDLGGITEAFF. As DNA, the CDR3 is TGTGCCAGCAGGGATTTGGGGGGAATCACTGAAGCTTTCTTT.

The genes are TRBV5-4 and TRBJ1-1; 8 bases agree with TRBD1. CDR3 length: 15 residues. V lost 1 base and J lost 4; bases outside the gene matches: 6. Germline V CDR1 and CDR2: SGHNT, YYREEE (reference sequence). The CDR3 loop is CASSLSPTGATEAFF. For the CDR3, the DNA is TGTGCCAGCAGCTTGTCCCCGACAGGGGCCACTGAAGCTTTCTTT.

This rearrangement joins TRBV6-5 to TRBJ1-5; D remains ambiguous. The germline V gene encodes CDR1 MNHEY and CDR2 SVGAGI. The length of the CDR3 is 14 residues. Between the trimmed V and J ends, which lost 6 bases and 1 base, there was a span of 10 bases. CDR3: CASSPRSSNQPQHF. The CDR3 region has the DNA TGTGCCAGCAGCCCGAGGAGCAGCAATCAGCCCCAGCATTTT.

The V call is TRBV11-3, the J call TRBJ1-1; D perhaps matches TRBD1 (6 bases). The V and J ends lost 5 bases and 1 base respectively, with 14 bases between them. The CDR3 totals 15 residues. The germline gives CDR1 SGHNT, CDR2 YENEEA. The CDR3 reads CASSVGGQRNTEAFF. The CDR3 DNA is TGTGCCAGCAGCGTCGGGGGACAACGGAACACTGAAGCTTTCTTT.

The chain links TRBV7-3 to TRBJ1-1, with 7 bases lining up with TRBD1. The germline V gene has CDR1 SGHTA and CDR2 FQGTGA. The junction had 6 bases not matched to a gene; V was cut back by 4 bases and J by 7 bases. The CDR3 covers 13 residues. CDR3 DNA: TGTGCCAGCAGCTCCCGACAGGGTCATGAAGCTTTCTTT. As protein: CASSSRQGHEAFF.

The chain is built from TRBV25-1 and TRBJ2-7; D uncertain. V lost 3 bases, J lost 6 bases, and 12 bases lay in between. This CDR3 has 13 amino acids. Germline lookup yields CDR1 MGHDK and CDR2 SYGVNS. The CDR3 DNA sequence: TGTGCCAGCAGTGAGATGGGTGGTCGCGAGCAGTACTTC. It translates to CASSEMGGREQYF.

The V call is TRBV12-5, the J call TRBJ1-2; D call uncertain. The CDR3 consists of 14 residues. V lost 4 bases, J lost 0 bases, and 9 bases lay in between. Germline V gene data show CDR1 as LGHNT and CDR2 as FRNRAP. The CDR3 DNA is TGTGCTAGTGGTTCATCGGGGACTAACTATGGCTACACCTTC. It translates to CASGSSGTNYGYTF.

The chain is built from TRBV27 and TRBJ1-6; 8 bases agree with TRBD1. Germline V gene sequence: CDR1 MNHEY, CDR2 SMNVEV (reference sequence). J was trimmed by 10 bases and V by 6 bases; bases with no gene match: 11. The CDR3 contains 15 residues. The DNA of the CDR3 is TGTGCCAGCAGGGACGGACAGGGTAGTGGGTCACCCCTCCACTTT. Protein: CASRDGQGSGSPLHF.

The chain has TRBV5-5 and TRBJ2-7; D gene uncertain. The CDR3 loop spans 13 amino acids. V shed 1 base and J shed 1 base, with 6 bases lying between them. CDR1 is SGHKS and CDR2 is YYEKEE in the germline V gene (reference sequence). The CDR3 nucleotides read TGTGCCAGCAGCTTGCTCAGGTCCTACGAGCAGTACTTC. It encodes CASSLLRSYEQYF.

The CDR3 nucleotides read TGTGCCTGGAGTGTCTCAGATACGCAGTATTTT. This translates into CAWSVSDTQYF. This sequence joins TRBV30 and TRBJ2-3; the D is unclear. Per the germline V gene, CDR1 is GTSNPN and CDR2 is SVGIG (reference sequence). This CDR3 has 11 amino acids. V lost 0 bases and J lost 4, with 2 bases in between. Looking up the rest from reference TRBV30 and TRBJ2-3 gives the full variable domain: SQTIHQWPATLVQPVGSPLSLECTVEGTSNPNLYWYRQAAGRGLQLLFYSVGIGQISSEVPQNLSASRPQDRQFILSSKKLLLSDSGFYLCAWSVSDTQYFGPGTRLTVL.

This rearrangement joins TRBV5-1 to TRBJ2-1; D not resolved. Trimming took off 1 base at V and 0 bases at J, with 14 bases between the two ends. CDR1 and CDR2 (germline): SGHRS, YFSETQ. The CDR3 extends over 17 amino acids. CDR3 nucleotides: TGCGCCAGCAGCTTGAATCGTTTCCCGAGCTCCTACAATGAGCAGTTCTTC. Protein product: CASSLNRFPSSYNEQFF.

This chain links TRBV11-3 with TRBJ2-2, with 15 bases that match TRBD2. The ends lost 5 bases at V and 5 bases at J; junction bases unmatched: 6. The CDR3 contains 17 residues. Germline loops: CDR1 SGHNT, CDR2 YENEEA. For the CDR3, the DNA is TGTGCCAGCAGCACGGGACTAGCGGGAGGAGGTACCGGGGAGCTGTTTTTT. This codes for CASSTGLAGGGTGELFF.